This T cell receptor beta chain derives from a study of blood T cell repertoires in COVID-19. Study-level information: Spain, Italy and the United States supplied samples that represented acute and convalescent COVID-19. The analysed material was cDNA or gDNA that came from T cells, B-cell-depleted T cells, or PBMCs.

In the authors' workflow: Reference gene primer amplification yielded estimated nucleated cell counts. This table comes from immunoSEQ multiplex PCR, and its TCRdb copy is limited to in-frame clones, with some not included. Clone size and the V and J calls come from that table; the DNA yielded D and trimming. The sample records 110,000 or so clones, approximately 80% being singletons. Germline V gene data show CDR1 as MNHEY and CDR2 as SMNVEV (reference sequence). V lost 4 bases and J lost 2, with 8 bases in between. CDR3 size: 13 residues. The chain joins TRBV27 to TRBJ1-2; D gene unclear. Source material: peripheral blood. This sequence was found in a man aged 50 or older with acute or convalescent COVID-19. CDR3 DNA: TGTGCCAGCAGTTGGAGGAGGAACTATGGCTACACCTTC. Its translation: CASSWRRNYGYTF.